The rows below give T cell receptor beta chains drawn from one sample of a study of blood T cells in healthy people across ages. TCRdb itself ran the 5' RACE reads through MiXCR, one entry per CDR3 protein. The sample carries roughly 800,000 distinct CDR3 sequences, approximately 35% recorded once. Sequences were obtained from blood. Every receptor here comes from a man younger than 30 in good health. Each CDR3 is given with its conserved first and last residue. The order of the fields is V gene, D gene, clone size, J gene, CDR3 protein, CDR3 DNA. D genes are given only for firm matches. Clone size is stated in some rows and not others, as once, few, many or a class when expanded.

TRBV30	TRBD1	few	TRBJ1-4	CAWSAGQEGVEKLFF	TGTGCCTGGAGTGCGGGACAGGAGGGGGTTGAAAAACTGTTTTTT
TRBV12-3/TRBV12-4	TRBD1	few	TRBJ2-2	CASRRTGGAIGELFF	TGTGCCAGCAGGCGGACAGGGGGCGCGATCGGGGAGCTGTTTTTT
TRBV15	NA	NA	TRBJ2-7	CATSREFDSYEQYF	TGTGCCACCAGCAGAGAATTCGACTCCTACGAGCAGTACTTC
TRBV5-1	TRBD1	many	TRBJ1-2	CASSFGTANNYGYTF	TGCGCCAGCAGCTTCGGGACAGCTAATAACTATGGCTACACCTTC
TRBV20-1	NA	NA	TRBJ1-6	CSARGTIYNSPPHF	TGCAGTGCTAGAGGGACCATCTATAATTCACCCCCCCACTTT
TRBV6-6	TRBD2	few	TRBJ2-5	CASSYPITSGGIQETQYF	TGTGCCAGCAGTTACCCAATTACTAGCGGGGGGATCCAAGAGACCCAGTACTTC
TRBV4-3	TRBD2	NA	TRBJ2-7	CASSQGRTSLTYEQYF	TGCGCCAGCAGCCAAGGGCGGACTAGCTTGACCTACGAGCAGTACTTC
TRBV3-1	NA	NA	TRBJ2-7	CASSQARNSYEQYF	TGTGCCAGCAGCCAAGCTCGAAACTCCTACGAGCAGTACTTC
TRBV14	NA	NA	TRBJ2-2	CASSQAGELFF	TGTGCCAGCAGCCAGGCCGGGGAGCTGTTTTTT
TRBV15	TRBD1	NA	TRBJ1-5	CATSRGAGGFGNQPQHF	TGTGCCACCAGCAGAGGGGCAGGGGGTTTCGGCAATCAGCCCCAGCATTTT
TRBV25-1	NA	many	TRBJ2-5	CASSDHDWSEETQYF	TGTGCCAGCAGTGACCATGACTGGTCAGAAGAGACCCAGTACTTC
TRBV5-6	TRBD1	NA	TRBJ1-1	CASSLVKGTGKPEAFF	TGTGCCAGCAGCTTGGTTAAAGGGACAGGGAAACCTGAAGCTTTCTTT
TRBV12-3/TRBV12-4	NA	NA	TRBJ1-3	CASSAPGSGNTIYF	TGTGCCAGCAGTGCCCCGGGCTCTGGAAACACCATATATTTT
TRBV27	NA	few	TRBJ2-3	CASSSPSRTQYF	TGTGCCAGCAGTTCGCCATCGAGAACGCAGTATTTT
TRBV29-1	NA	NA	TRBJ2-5	CSVEAQAGTQYF	TGCAGCGTTGAAGCGCAGGCCGGGACCCAGTACTTC
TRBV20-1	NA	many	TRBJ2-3	CSARDTGRTDTQYF	TGCAGTGCTAGAGACACAGGACGCACAGATACGCAGTATTTT
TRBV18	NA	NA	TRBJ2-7	CASSPPSGTYEQYF	TGTGCCAGCTCACCACCATCCGGAACCTACGAGCAGTACTTC
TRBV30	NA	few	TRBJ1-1	CAWKETPTQKNTEAFF	TGTGCCTGGAAAGAGACCCCGACACAAAAGAACACTGAAGCTTTCTTT
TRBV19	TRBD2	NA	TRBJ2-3	CASSIGLAGGLHTDTQYF	TGTGCCAGTAGTATTGGACTAGCGGGGGGACTTCACACAGATACGCAGTATTTT
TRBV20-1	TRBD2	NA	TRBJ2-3	CSATNGLAGADTQYF	TGCAGTGCCACAAACGGACTAGCGGGGGCAGATACGCAGTATTTT
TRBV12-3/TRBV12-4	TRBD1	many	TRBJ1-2	CASSHGQDFYGYTF	TGTGCCAGCAGTCACGGACAGGATTTCTATGGCTACACCTTC
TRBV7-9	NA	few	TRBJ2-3	CASSLAVELTSTDTQYF	TGTGCCAGCAGCTTAGCCGTCGAACTCACTAGCACAGATACGCAGTATTTT
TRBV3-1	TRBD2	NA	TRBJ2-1	CASSQDTTSGGNEQFF	TGTGCCAGCAGCCAAGATACGACTAGCGGGGGGAATGAGCAGTTCTTC
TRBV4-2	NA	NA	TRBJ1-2	CASSQGGSNYGCTF	TGTGCCAGCAGCCAAGGAGGATCTAACTATGGCTGCACCTTC
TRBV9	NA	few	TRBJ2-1	CASSVEGGFRSYNEQFF	TGTGCCAGCAGCGTAGAGGGGGGCTTCAGGTCCTACAATGAGCAGTTCTTC
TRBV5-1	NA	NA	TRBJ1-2	CASSPDRNGYTF	TGCGCCAGCAGCCCCGACAGGAATGGCTACACCTTC
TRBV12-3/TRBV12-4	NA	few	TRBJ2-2	CGGQGNTGELFF	TGTGGGGGGCAGGGCAACACCGGGGAGCTGTTTTTT
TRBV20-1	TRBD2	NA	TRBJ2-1	CSAVGGGSSYNEQFF	TGCAGTGCTGTCGGGGGGGGGAGCTCCTACAATGAGCAGTTCTTC
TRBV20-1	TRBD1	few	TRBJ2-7	CSARATGTGVSYEQYF	TGCAGTGCTAGAGCGACCGGGACAGGGGTCTCCTACGAGCAGTACTTC
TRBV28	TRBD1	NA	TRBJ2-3	CASSSGQEPDTQYF	TGTGCCAGCAGTTCAGGACAGGAACCAGATACGCAGTATTTT
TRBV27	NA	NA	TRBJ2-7	CASAQGDYEQYF	TGTGCCAGCGCCCAGGGAGACTACGAGCAGTACTTC
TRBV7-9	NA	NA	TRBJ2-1	CASSLEVRYNEQFF	TGTGCCAGCAGCTTAGAAGTGCGGTACAATGAGCAGTTCTTC
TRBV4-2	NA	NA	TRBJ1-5	CASSPEYSGAGNQPQHF	TGTGCCAGCAGCCCTGAATACTCGGGGGCCGGCAATCAGCCCCAGCATTTT
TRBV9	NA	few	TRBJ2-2	CASSVDSGTGELFF	TGTGCCAGCAGCGTAGATTCAGGAACCGGGGAGCTGTTTTTT
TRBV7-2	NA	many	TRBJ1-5	CASSFHSNQPQHF	TGTGCCAGCAGCTTTCATAGCAATCAGCCCCAGCATTTT
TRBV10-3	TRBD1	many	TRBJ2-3	CAISYRGPSTDTQYF	TGTGCCATCAGCTACAGGGGGCCAAGCACAGATACGCAGTATTTT
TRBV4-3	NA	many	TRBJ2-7	CASSQDLSDGDIQYF	TGCGCCAGCAGCCAAGATCTGTCGGATGGGGATATCCAGTACTTC
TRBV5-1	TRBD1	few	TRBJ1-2	CASRPGQGNGYTF	TGCGCCAGCAGACCGGGACAGGGAAATGGCTACACCTTC
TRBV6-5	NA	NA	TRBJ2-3	CASGRGTSTDTQYF	TGTGCCAGCGGGAGGGGGACTAGCACAGATACGCAGTATTTT